This T cell receptor (beta chain) stems from a study of T-cell memory formation after mild COVID-19. Overall study: Among the donors, TCR clusters were largely specific to each donor. Overall study results and limits: Day 15 to 85 contracting clones showed balanced CD4/CD8; day 15 to 37 expanders favored CD4+. CD4+ contracting clones were mainly CM and EM; CD8+ ones, EMRA.

Using its own MiXCR run on the 5' RACE reads, TCRdb lists one record per CDR3 protein. Counted here are about 360,000 distinct CDR3 sequences, roughly 14% occurring once; the ten biggest clones make up roughly a fifth. This clonotype was seen ten or more times. What it binds is unknown. Looked up from germline, CDR1 is SGHTA and CDR2 is FQGNSA. This CDR3 spans 13 amino acids. Trimming stripped 3 bases from V and 3 bases from J, with 8 bases between. The genes are TRBV7-2 and TRBJ1-1; D unresolved. Sample: PBMCs or a T cell subset sorted from them (not recorded which). This sequence was found in a man in his late teens or twenties who had mild COVID-19 (a few samples of this study predate the infection). Cell type and time point are not known. CDR3 amino acids: CASSFGLDTEAFF. The CDR3 region has the DNA TGTGCCAGCAGCTTCGGGTTAGACACTGAAGCTTTCTTT.